These 2 T cell receptor beta chains share one sample of origin, sequenced in a study of graft-versus-host responses after intestinal transplantation. The antigens these receptors bind are not known. Measured with immunoSEQ multiplex PCR; TCRdb has only the in-frame clones, and not every one. The sample yields fewer than 90,000 clones, approximately 94% seen once. This material consisted of unstimulated CD4+ T cells sorted from spleen or lymph node cells, taken before transplant. The receptor source for this set is a human donor who was the organ donor for an intestinal transplant.

The J gene is TRBJ2-3, the V gene TRBV30, with D maybe TRBD2 (6 bases). This CDR3 comprises 15 residues. V lost 3 bases and J 4 bases, leaving 17 bases between the germline ends. CDR1 is GTSNPN, CDR2 SVGIG, per germline (reference sequence). The CDR3: CAWSPGGIGADTQYF. For the CDR3, the DNA is TGTGCCTGGAGCCCCGGAGGGATTGGGGCAGATACGCAGTATTTT.

The rearrangement joins TRBV4-1 to TRBJ1-2; tentative D call: TRBD1 (6 bases). This CDR3 contains 16 residues. Germline V gene sequence: CDR1 MGHRA, CDR2 YSYEKL. Trimming cost V 1 base and J 1 base, with 13 bases left between them. CDR3: CASSQASSDSNYGYTF. For the CDR3, the DNA is TGCGCCAGCAGCCAAGCCTCCTCGGACAGTAACTATGGCTACACCTTC.